This T cell receptor (beta chain) was sequenced for a study of shared clonotypes between healthy human individuals. Study-level information: Donors consisted of two women and a few men between 18 and 49.

Study observations and caveats: It was the non-shared clonotypes that had lower generation probabilities than clonotypes shared by all four donors.

This CDR3 has 16 amino acids. CDR1 SGHDT and CDR2 YYEEEE come from the germline V gene. The V segment lost 0 bases and the J segment 6 bases; nucleotides outside the gene matches: 5. Concerning this clone: The target antigen is unknown.

Selected positively for CCR7 and CD45RO-negative, naive CD8 cells excluded terminally differentiated effector memory CD45RA+ cells. Study processing details: Filtering differed since immunoSEQ provided only junctions, with no quality scores. Method: immunoSEQ multiplex PCR; TCRdb's copy keeps in-frame clones and lacks some. D and trimming were read from the DNA, whereas the V and J calls and clone size are those reported in that table. The sample contains 2 million to 2.5 million clones, 90% to 95% of which appear only once. This TCR came from a man between 18 and 35 years old in good health. Some clones in this sample may be carry-over from other donors' samples. Sequencing input: naive CD8+ T cells from PBMCs. The chain recombines TRBV5-6 with TRBJ2-2, with TRBD2 matching 10 bases. The CDR3 DNA is TGTGCCAGCAGCTTGGAGCTAGCGGGAGCGGCCGGGGAGCTGTTTTTT. It codes for CASSLELAGAAGELFF.